This T cell receptor beta chain was sequenced in a study of shared clonotypes between healthy human individuals (dated by TCRdb to 2020 to 2021). Background for the entire study: The cohort comprised a couple of women and a few men aged 18 to 49 years. Different laboratories and diverse techniques were used to prepare libraries and sequence TCR repertoires, to increase sequencing depth and limit assay-specific biases. Each donor's leukapheresis produced roughly between roughly 0.94 and 9.5 billion PBMCs. To estimate repertoire size and how much clonotype sharing occurs between individuals, the study deeply sequenced the blood TCR repertoires of five or six healthy adults. For each donor, CD4 naive and CD4 memory were each given three plates, CD8 naive was given two plates, and CD8 memory was given one plate.

Concerning this clone itself: Which antigen it targets is not known. Base qualities are not recorded, but no much larger clone differs from it by a single base.

Using the deep immunoSEQ assay, TCR CDR3 regions were amplified from genomic DNA by multiplex PCR. For each cell subset, the extracted genomic DNA was distributed evenly across all wells of several immunoSEQ 96-well plates, and each plate served as one replicate. For sorted subsets, about 200 ng genomic DNA, equal to tens of thousands of T cell genomes, was loaded into each replicate PCR. Purified libraries were measured with a Qubit 3.0 fluorometer, size-checked on a Bioanalyzer 2100, and measured again with the KAPA Library Quantification kit. A separate single-read 150-cycle Illumina NextSeq 550 flow cell was used to sequence each immunoSEQ 96-well plate. The original methods were these. Because the immunoSEQ output held only junctional sequences and lacked quality scores, the filtering could not match the filtering applied to full-length reads. To assign V/J genes and CDR3, sequences were annotated against IMGT germline references using PyIR, a Python wrapper for IgBLAST v1.9. Reads were filtered out if the reads had weak V/J assignments (E-value above 1e-6), no CDR3, stop codons, out-of-frame junctions, or ambiguous translated residues. A V3J clonotype was defined by an identical inferred V gene, J gene, and CDR3 amino acid sequence. Percentage overlap between repertoires was calculated by dividing the number of shared unique clonotypes by the size of the smaller repertoire. RTK rarefaction, the Chao1 estimator, and Recon v2.1 estimates of unobserved clonotypes were used to assess repertoire richness. For all TCRbeta clonotypes obtained by the gDNA method from a few donors, generation probabilities were computed with OLGA. The table comes from immuneACCESS by way of TCRdb, which keeps in-frame sequences with V and J called. Part of the clones is missing from these tables; in studies checked, under half for an unresolved V gene and the rest for unknown reasons. The DNA gave D and trimming, while V, J and clone size come from that table. Recorded for this sample are just over 2,000,000 clones; roughly 94% of them occurred a single time. 0.85% to 1.3% of the sample lies in the top ten.

General findings and caveats noted by the study authors: Compared with non-shared clonotypes, the clonotypes found in all four sorted-subset donors had higher generation probabilities. Larger estimated clonotype richness was generally found for naive subsets than for memory subsets. Only blood was sampled, and tissue TCR repertoires likely differ from those in blood. About 4.5% of naive CD4, approximately 3.7% of naive CD8, 2.3% of memory CD4, and 0.4% of memory CD8 clonotypes were shared across several donors. Because the study included a small number of donors, the genetic and exposure-history diversity represented was limited. Pairwise subsampling led to the expectation that sequencing depth would affect the degree of clonotype sharing among donors. Incomplete sequencing was indicated by rarefaction of sorted-subset datasets, despite the large sequencing depth.

CD8 naive samples were obtained by positive selection for CCR7 among CD45RO-negative cells, yielding a CD45RA+CCR7+ population from which TemRA cells were excluded. The donors were healthy, HIV-negative adults who had no recently reported acute infections or vaccinations. Only Caucasian adults living in Nashville, Tennessee, USA were represented among the donors. Blood was obtained by leukapheresis, after which PBMCs were separated by Ficoll-Histopaque density gradient centrifugation and cryopreserved in liquid nitrogen vapor phase. Analytical flow cytometry was used to check the purity and quantity of each magnetically sorted T cell population. Genomic DNA was isolated from every sorted fraction and measured by UV absorbance on a Nanodrop 2000c. Including the terminal cysteine and phenylalanine, the CDR3 comprises 15 residues. Only the CDR3 DNA stays, 45 bases, in frame from base 1. Compared with germline, V lacks 5 bases and J lacks 4 bases; bases without a gene match: 8. CDR1 is given as PRHDT and CDR2 as FYEKMQ, both from the germline V gene (reference sequence).

The V and J segments used are TRBV13 and TRBJ2-1, with 7 bases in between that match TRBD2. Sequences were obtained from naive CD8+ T cells sorted from blood. The sample's cell subset or site label is to be understood as: CD45RA+CCR7+. This sequence was found in a man aged 18 to 30 in good health. Here the CDR3 is given as CASSRRDGRYNEQFF. The sequenced DNA is TGTGCCAGCAGCCGCCGGGACGGGAGGTACAATGAGCAGTTCTTC.